A selection of T cell receptor beta chains follows, all from one sample in a study of regulatory T cells in long-lasting Graves disease. Each CDR3 protein is one row after TCRdb ran MiXCR on the multiplex PCR reads. The sample has a few hundred thousand distinct CDR3 sequences, roughly a fifth seen once. The sequencing used peripheral blood mononuclear cells (PBMCs), collected when the disease was refractory, from a patient treated with antithyroid drugs. All receptors come from a female donor with Graves disease. Both conserved end residues are part of each CDR3. D genes are given only for firm matches. Size is stated for part of the rows, as once, few or many counts, or as a class when the clone is expanded.

abundance	v_gene	j_gene	d_gene	CDR3aa	CDR3nt
-	TRBV20-1	TRBJ2-7	TRBD1	CSASARDRGLNSPLHF	TGCAGTGCTAGTGCTCGGGACAGGGGGCTGAATTCACCCCTCCACTTC
many	TRBV10-3	TRBJ2-5	-	CAISESGGGETQYF	TGTGCCATCAGTGAGTCGGGTGGGGGAGAGACCCAGTACTTC
few	TRBV20-1	TRBJ2-7	TRBD2	CSARDQKRGSYEQYF	TGCAGTGCTAGAGATCAAAAGCGGGGCTCCTACGAGCAGTACTTC
-	TRBV28	TRBJ1-1	-	CASRSTGQLNTEAFF	TGTGCCAGCAGATCCACCGGACAGCTGAACACTGAAGCTTTCTTT
few	TRBV25-1	TRBJ1-1	-	CASTPRGRAGTEAFF	TGTGCCAGCACCCCTCGGGGCAGAGCGGGCACTGAAGCTTTCTTT
-	TRBV30	TRBJ2-6	-	CAWNPASGANVLTF	TGTGCCTGGAATCCGGCCTCTGGGGCCAACGTCCTGACTTTC
few	TRBV7-9	TRBJ2-7	-	CASSLGTGTHEQYF	TGTGCCAGCAGCTTAGGAACAGGGACTCACGAGCAGTACTTC
few	TRBV20-1	TRBJ2-7	-	CSARGYGYEQYF	TGCAGTGCTAGAGGATATGGCTACGAGCAGTACTTC
many	TRBV6-1	TRBJ2-5	-	CASRSGTHTQYF	TGTGCCAGCAGATCCGGGACCCATACCCAGTACTTC
few	TRBV10-3	TRBJ2-2	-	CALGQGDTGELFF	TGTGCCCTCGGGCAAGGGGACACCGGGGAGCTGTTTTTT
few	TRBV19	TRBJ2-7	TRBD1	CASSGRDRGYGEQYF	TGTGCCAGTAGTGGCCGGGACAGGGGCTATGGCGAGCAGTACTTC
-	TRBV20-1	TRBJ1-2	-	CSAINRMNGYTF	TGCAGTGCTATCAACCGAATGAATGGCTACACCTTC
many	TRBV12-3/TRBV12-4	TRBJ2-5	-	CASSLNVGTGVLQETQYF	TGTGCCAGCAGTTTAAACGTCGGGACCGGGGTCTTACAAGAGACCCAGTACTTC
-	TRBV7-2	TRBJ2-7	-	CASSLDFSGSEQYF	TGTGCCAGCAGCTTAGACTTTTCAGGGAGCGAGCAGTACTTC
many	TRBV15	TRBJ1-2	-	CATSRDRHYGYTF	TGTGCCACCAGCAGAGATCGCCACTATGGCTACACCTTC
once	TRBV6-2/TRBV6-3	TRBJ2-2	TRBD2	CASSSPRGTSGGFGELFF	TGTGCCAGCAGTTCACCTCGCGGGACTAGCGGGGGGTTCGGGGAGCTGTTTTTT
few	TRBV19	TRBJ1-2	-	CASSMGQIYGYTF	TGTGCCAGTAGTATGGGGCAGATCTATGGCTACACCTTC
many	TRBV27	TRBJ2-6	-	CASSPLVSSGANVLTF	TGTGCCAGCAGTCCGTTAGTGAGCTCTGGGGCCAACGTCCTGACTTTC
-	TRBV13	TRBJ2-7	-	CASSLNMDSSYEQYF	TGTGCCAGCAGCTTAAATATGGATAGCTCCTACGAGCAGTACTTC
few	TRBV6-1	TRBJ1-4	TRBD1	CASRVAPGQFNEKLFF	TGTGCCAGCAGGGTTGCCCCGGGACAGTTTAATGAAAAACTGTTTTTT
few	TRBV6-7	TRBJ2-7	-	CASRTRHFQQGSYEQYF	TGTGCCAGCAGAACTAGACACTTCCAACAGGGATCCTACGAGCAGTACTTC
-	TRBV11-3	TRBJ2-7	-	CAWTPGTSYEQYF	TGTGCCTGGACCCCCGGGACATCCTACGAGCAGTACTTC
few	TRBV19	TRBJ2-7	TRBD1	CASSIGTGSLDEQYF	TGTGCCAGTAGTATAGGGACAGGAAGTCTGGACGAGCAGTACTTC
many	TRBV2	TRBJ1-4	-	CASNEDATNEKLFF	TGTGCCAGCAACGAAGATGCAACTAATGAAAAACTGTTTTTT
many	TRBV6-5	TRBJ2-7	TRBD2	CASSYPTPLAGGTLGDEQYF	TGTGCCAGCAGTTACCCAACACCACTAGCGGGAGGAACTCTGGGGGACGAGCAGTACTTC
many	TRBV12-3/TRBV12-4	TRBJ1-1	-	CASARGPQAFF	TGTGCCAGCGCCCGGGGACCCCAGGCTTTCTTT
many	TRBV6-2/TRBV6-3	TRBJ1-2	TRBD1	CASSYSGQGDHYGYTF	TGTGCCAGCAGTTACTCGGGACAGGGGGACCACTATGGCTACACCTTC
few	TRBV11-2	TRBJ2-6	-	CASRPSGANVLTF	TGTGCCAGCCGCCCCTCTGGGGCCAACGTCCTGACTTTC
many	TRBV5-1	TRBJ2-7	-	CASRAGAHEQYF	TGCGCCAGCCGGGCCGGGGCCCACGAGCAGTACTTC
-	TRBV30	TRBJ1-1	-	CAWSGGYTEAFF	TGTGCCTGGAGCGGGGGGTACACTGAAGCTTTCTTT
-	TRBV14	TRBJ1-3	-	CASSQTYGNTIYF	TGTGCCAGCAGCCAGACTTACGGAAACACCATATATTTT
-	TRBV5-5	TRBJ1-5	TRBD1	CASSLAWDSNQHF	TGTGCCAGCAGCTTGGCCTGGGACAGCAATCAGCATTTT
many	TRBV12-3/TRBV12-4	TRBJ1-1	-	CASSLTRTLNTEAFF	TGTGCCAGCAGTCTTACTAGGACTTTGAACACTGAAGCTTTCTTT
many	TRBV29-1	TRBJ1-1	-	CSVEGRASNTEAFF	TGCAGCGTTGAAGGACGGGCCTCGAACACTGAAGCTTTCTTT
many	TRBV20-1	TRBJ1-1	TRBD1	CSARDITGGLNTEAFF	TGCAGTGCTAGAGATATAACAGGGGGTTTGAACACTGAAGCTTTCTTT
many	TRBV9	TRBJ2-5	TRBD1	CASSAGQGANQETQYF	TGTGCCAGCAGCGCGGGACAGGGAGCGAATCAAGAGACCCAGTACTTC
once	TRBV7-9	TRBJ2-1	-	CASSLGRGIPYNEQFF	TGTGCCAGCAGCTTAGGCAGGGGCATCCCCTACAATGAGCAGTTCTTC
many	TRBV12-3/TRBV12-4	TRBJ2-7	TRBD1	CASSTHRGTGSEQYF	TGTGCCAGCAGTACCCACCGCGGGACAGGCTCCGAGCAGTACTTC
many	TRBV28	TRBJ2-7	TRBD1	CASSAILTGVEQYF	TGTGCCAGCAGCGCCATTTTGACAGGGGTCGAGCAGTACTTC
many	TRBV2	TRBJ2-5	-	CASSEALGRRPQETQYF	TGTGCCAGCAGTGAAGCGCTGGGCAGGCGGCCCCAAGAGACCCAGTACTTC
many	TRBV7-3	TRBJ2-7	-	CASSLKGEYGEQYF	TGTGCCAGCAGCTTAAAGGGAGAATATGGCGAGCAGTACTTC
few	TRBV7-9	TRBJ2-2	-	CASSSPSLNTGELFF	TGTGCCAGCAGCTCCCCTTCTCTGAACACCGGGGAGCTGTTTTTT
many	TRBV28	TRBJ1-2	-	CASSLETIYGYTF	TGTGCCAGCAGTTTGGAGACCATCTATGGCTACACCTTC
-	TRBV28	TRBJ1-5	-	CASSFAGSNQPPHF	TGTGCCAGCAGTTTCGCGGGAAGCAATCAGCCCCCGCATTTT
few	TRBV29-1	TRBJ2-7	-	CSVEDARDSYEQYF	TGCAGCGTTGAAGATGCACGGGACTCCTACGAGCAGTACTTC
-	TRBV6-1	TRBJ2-7	-	CASSEGGTGWTYEQYF	TGTGCCAGCAGTGAAGGGGGGACCGGGTGGACCTACGAGCAGTACTTC
few	TRBV6-1	TRBJ2-2	-	CASSRERTGLGELFF	TGTGCCAGCAGTCGCGAGCGGACTGGGCTCGGGGAGCTGTTTTTT
-	TRBV30	TRBJ1-1	-	CAWSVGFNTEAFF	TGTGCCTGGAGTGTAGGCTTCAACACTGAAGCTTTCTTT
-	TRBV29-1	TRBJ1-1	-	CSGRQVNTEAFF	TGCAGCGGACGACAGGTGAACACTGAAGCTTTCTTT
many	TRBV27	TRBJ2-7	-	CASSFSDTYEQYF	TGTGCCAGCAGTTTCTCCGACACCTACGAGCAGTACTTC
-	TRBV11-3	TRBJ2-2	-	CASSTSGWTGELFF	TGTGCCAGCAGCACCTCGGGTTGGACCGGGGAGCTGTTTTTT
-	TRBV10-3	TRBJ1-2	-	CAIKERQGQPGTARSGGYTF	TGTGCCATCAAGGAACGCCAGGGTCAACCGGGGACGGCCAGATCGGGGGGCTACACCTTC
-	TRBV4-1	TRBJ1-2	-	CASSQVLVDGGRYGYTF	TGCGCCAGCAGCCAAGTTCTGGTGGATGGGGGCCGCTATGGCTACACCTTC
-	TRBV12-3/TRBV12-4	TRBJ2-7	TRBD2	CASSFRLAGGLEQYF	TGTGCCAGCAGTTTCCGACTAGCGGGAGGGCTGGAGCAGTACTTC
few	TRBV12-3/TRBV12-4	TRBJ2-1	-	CASSLPTGRALYNEQFF	TGTGCCAGCAGTTTACCGACAGGGAGGGCCCTTTACAATGAGCAGTTCTTC
many	TRBV12-3/TRBV12-4	TRBJ1-4	-	CASSPATNEKLFF	TGTGCCAGCAGTCCCGCAACTAATGAAAAACTGTTTTTT
many	TRBV7-2	TRBJ1-5	-	CASSFKRSTANQPQHF	TGTGCCAGCAGCTTTAAGAGGAGCACAGCCAATCAGCCCCAGCATTTT